The 32 T cell receptor beta chains in this list originate from one sample, sequenced in a study of breast tumors, draining lymph nodes, adjacent tissues. Axillary draining lymph nodes of breast cancer patients supplied the node samples. Via MiXCR, TCRdb re-called the multiplex PCR reads, giving one row per CDR3 protein. The sample shows about 89,000 distinct CDR3 sequences, over 25% of them seen only once. The sample taken for sequencing was axillary lymph node tissue. The receptor set was obtained from a female donor with breast cancer. Some clones in this sample may be carry-over from other donors' samples.

This clonotype occurred many times. The rearrangement joins TRBV5-1 to TRBJ1-5; D remains ambiguous. Trimming removed 0 bases from V and 4 bases from J, with 11 bases in between. This CDR3 is built from 15 residues. CDR1 SGHRS and CDR2 YFSETQ come from the germline V gene. The CDR3 sequence: CASSLDSFNNQPQHF. CDR3 coding DNA: TGCGCCAGCAGCTTGGACAGTTTTAATAATCAGCCCCAGCATTTT. Looking up the rest from reference TRBV5-1 and TRBJ1-5 gives the full variable domain: KAGVTQTPRYLIKTRGQQVTLSCSPISGHRSVSWYQQTPGQGLQFLFEYFSETQRNKGNFPGRFSGRQFSNSRSEMNVSTLELGDSALYLCASSLDSFNNQPQHFGDGTRLSIL.

There are many counts of this clonotype. This chain links TRBV5-1 with TRBJ2-3, with no clear D. Germline CDR1 and CDR2: SGHRS and YFSETQ. V was pared by 5 bases and J by 2 bases, with 6 bases between. The length of the CDR3 is 12 residues. This CDR3 is CASRGNTDTQYF. The CDR3 nucleotides read TGCGCCAGCAGGGGTAACACAGATACGCAGTATTTT.

This clonotype has just a few counts. The chain joins TRBV20-1 to TRBJ1-1; D is ambiguous. Trimming shortened V by 0 bases and J by 5 bases, and 7 bases separated the two germline ends. Per the germline V gene, CDR1 is DFQATT and CDR2 is SNEGSKA (reference sequence). CDR3 length: 12 amino acids. The CDR3 DNA sequence: TGCAGTGCTAGAGATATTAGGACTGAAGCTTTCTTT. Its protein product is CSARDIRTEAFF.

The J gene is TRBJ2-1, the V gene TRBV4-1, with D tentatively TRBD2 (6 bases). The germline V and J ends were trimmed by 1 base and 7 bases, with 11 bases remaining between them. The CDR3 runs to 14 residues. CDR1 is MGHRA, CDR2 YSYEKL, per germline. The CDR3 sequence is CASSQVGSGNEQFF. Here the CDR3 DNA reads TGCGCCAGCAGCCAAGTTGGGAGCGGGAATGAGCAGTTCTTC.

This clonotype was detected many times. The V call is TRBV4-3, the J call TRBJ2-7, with 7 positions matching TRBD1. V trimming: 2 bases; J trimming: 2 bases; junction bases outside the gene matches: 6. Per the germline V gene, CDR1 is LGHNA and CDR2 is YSLEER. The CDR3 is 15 residues long. CDR3 DNA sequence: TGCGCCAGCAGCCAACTACAGGGGACGGCCTACGAGCAGTACTTC. It translates to CASSQLQGTAYEQYF.

This clonotype was found once. A junction end diverges from the germline sequence, so it may reflect a read error. The rearrangement uses TRBV20-1 and TRBJ2-7; 7 bases align to TRBD2. Germline V gene sequence: CDR1 DFQATT, CDR2 SNEGSKA (reference sequence). This CDR3 has 14 amino acids. The CDR3, as DNA: TGCGGTGCTAGAGACTTTGCGGGAGCAGGCGAGCAGTACTTC. The encoded protein is CGARDFAGAGEQYF.

Ten or more counts support this clonotype. This chain joins TRBV12-3 or TRBV12-4 and TRBJ2-7; D gene uncertain. Trimming shortened V by 6 bases and J by 1 base, and 13 bases separated the two germline ends. This CDR3 region has 14 residues. The CDR3 region is CASSFDVGSYEQYF. The CDR3 nucleotides are TGTGCCAGCAGCTTCGACGTGGGTTCCTACGAGCAGTACTTC.

This clonotype was seen many times. The CDR3 sequence: CASSSQGFSPGYTF. Written as DNA, the CDR3 is TGTGCCAGCAGTTCGCAGGGGTTTTCGCCTGGCTACACCTTC. The chain joins TRBV6-2 or TRBV6-3 to TRBJ1-2; tentative D call: TRBD1 (6 bases). CDR1 is MNHEY, CDR2 SVGEGT, per germline. The germline V and J ends were trimmed by 4 bases and 7 bases, with 16 bases remaining between them. CDR3 length: 14 residues.

This clonotype was detected many times. The chain carries TRBV29-1 and TRBJ2-7, with 8 bases fitting TRBD1. The CDR3 spans 14 residues. Germline V CDR1 and CDR2: SQVTM, ANQGSEA. J lost 0 bases, V lost 7 bases, and 8 bases had no gene match. CDR3 amino acids: CSATTTGGSYEQYF. Written as DNA, the CDR3 is TGCAGCGCTACCACTACAGGGGGCTCCTACGAGCAGTACTTC.

This chain uses TRBV4-2 with TRBJ2-5; 10 bases match TRBD2. CDR3 length equals 16 residues. From germline, CDR1 is LGHNA and CDR2 YNFKEQ. Trimming at V came to 4 bases and at J to 2 bases, leaving 7 bases not matched to a gene. CDR3 sequence: CASSPLAGGTQETQYF. The CDR3 DNA reads TGTGCCAGCAGCCCTTTAGCGGGGGGAACTCAAGAGACCCAGTACTTC.

This clonotype was recorded at least ten times. The chain carries TRBV4-2 and TRBJ2-5; 8 nucleotides agree with TRBD2. J lost 6 bases, V lost 1 base, and 10 bases had no gene match. The CDR3 sequence is 16 residues long. From germline, CDR1 is LGHNA and CDR2 YNFKEQ. CDR3 protein: CASSQGAFREGQTQYF. The CDR3 nucleotides are TGTGCCAGCAGCCAAGGGGCCTTTCGGGAGGGGCAGACCCAGTACTTC.

This clonotype was picked up many times. J is TRBJ1-3 and V is TRBV11-2; tentatively, D is TRBD1 (5 bases). The CDR3 covers 17 residues. CDR1 is SGHAT and CDR2 is FQNNGV in the germline V gene. Trimming shortened V by 3 bases and J by 0 bases, and 15 bases separated the two germline ends. The CDR3 here is CASSFAGRSYSGNTIYF. The CDR3 coding sequence is TGTGCCAGCAGCTTTGCGGGACGGAGTTACTCTGGAAACACCATATATTTT.

This clonotype appeared many times. The V and J genes are TRBV6-6 and TRBJ2-3; 10 bases are a match to TRBD1. Trimming removed 5 bases from V and 6 bases from J; junction bases left unmatched: 5. The length of the CDR3 is 14 residues. The germline CDR1 and CDR2 sequences are MNHNY and SVGAGI (reference sequence). The CDR3 spells CASSTGQGGDTQYF. The CDR3, as DNA: TGTGCCAGCAGTACTGGACAGGGGGGCGATACGCAGTATTTT.

In its sample, this clonotype was seen a few times. The rearrangement joins TRBV28 to TRBJ2-2; the D is unclear. The CDR3 extends over 14 amino acids. V gave up 2 bases and J gave up 2 bases, with 6 bases separating them. The germline CDR1 and CDR2 sequences are MDHEN and SYDVKM. The CDR3 bases are TGTGCCAGCAGTTTAATAGATAACACCGGGGAGCTGTTTTTT. Protein sequence: CASSLIDNTGELFF.

Turning to this clonotype: With a much larger clone just one base away, this may be a read error. V is TRBV19 and J is TRBJ2-4; TRBD1 agrees at 8 bases. V shed 3 bases and J 9 bases; nucleotides not matched to a gene: 10. Germline CDR1 is LNHDA and CDR2 is SQIVND (reference sequence). The CDR3 contains 15 residues. The CDR3 region is CASSISGGDGSIQYF. As DNA, the CDR3 is TGTGCCAGTAGTATTTCAGGGGGCGATGGAAGCATTCAGTACTTC. Variable domain in full (rest from reference TRBV19 and TRBJ2-4): DGGITQSPKYLFRKEGQNVTLSCEQNLNHDAMYWYRQDPGQGLRLIYYSQIVNDFQKGDIAEGYSVSREKKESFPLTVTSAQKNPTAFYLCASSISGGDGSIQYFGAGTRLSVL.

This clonotype was observed at least ten times. The V gene is TRBV5-6, the J gene TRBJ1-2; D is undetermined. Trimming cost V 5 bases and J 8 bases, with 19 bases left between them. CDR3 size: 14 residues. Germline V CDR1 and CDR2: SGHDT, YYEEEE. CDR3 nucleotide sequence: TGTGCCAGCAGACACCGGGAAGCCCTTCCCGGCTACACCTTC. Encoded protein: CASRHREALPGYTF.

This clonotype has a count of ten or more. V gene TRBV7-9 combines with J gene TRBJ2-7; maybe TRBD1 (7 bases). Germline values: CDR1 SEHNR, CDR2 FQNEAQ (reference sequence). The ends were cut back, 1 base at V and 7 bases at J, with 17 bases in the middle. The CDR3 loop spans 15 amino acids. CDR3 sequence reads: CASSLVSGGPKEQYF. The DNA of the CDR3 is TGTGCCAGCAGCTTAGTTTCAGGGGGGCCGAAAGAGCAGTACTTC.

A remark on this clonotype: Possible read error: a much larger clone is one base away. The rearrangement joins TRBV30 to TRBJ1-4, with D perhaps matching TRBD1 (6 bases). This CDR3 has 12 residues. Germline loops: CDR1 GTSNPN, CDR2 SVGIG (reference sequence). CDR3 nucleotide sequence: TGTGCCTGGATGGAGGGGGGGGAAAAACTGCTTTTT. Translation: CAWMEGGEKLLF.

This clonotype showed up many times. The chain joins TRBV7-2 to TRBJ1-3, with a possible D match to TRBD1 (6 bases). Germline assignment: CDR1 SGHTA and CDR2 FQGNSA. The CDR3 extends over 16 amino acids. The V and J ends lost 5 bases and 2 bases respectively, with 16 bases between them. The CDR3 DNA sequence: TGTGCCAGCAGCCCCTTTGACAGGACCGCTGGAAACACCATATATTTT. Translating gives CASSPFDRTAGNTIYF.

The rearrangement uses TRBV6-6 and TRBJ2-1, with 10 positions matching TRBD2. CDR3 length equals 13 residues. Trimming removed 5 bases from V and 10 bases from J; junction bases left unmatched: 5. Germline assignment: CDR1 MNHNY and CDR2 SVGAGI (reference sequence). The CDR3 loop reads CASSLAGEGEQFF. The CDR3 DNA is TGTGCCAGCAGTCTAGCGGGAGAGGGAGAGCAGTTCTTC.

This clonotype was recorded many times. The chain employs TRBV30 and TRBJ2-5; D is perhaps TRBD1 or TRBD2 (5 bases each). Deletions cut 5 bases from V and 1 base from J, with 17 bases between. The CDR3 extends over 15 amino acids. Germline assignment: CDR1 GTSNPN and CDR2 SVGIG (reference sequence). This chain's CDR3 is CAWGDQAGSQETQYF. CDR3 DNA: TGTGCCTGGGGGGACCAGGCAGGGAGCCAAGAGACCCAGTACTTC.

This clonotype has more than one count but fewer than ten. V gene TRBV12-3 or TRBV12-4 combines with J gene TRBJ1-1, with D possibly matching TRBD1 (6 bases). The V and J ends lost 6 bases and 4 bases respectively, with 15 bases between them. The CDR3 has 14 residues. The CDR3 loop reads CASSPTGRTTEAFF. Written as DNA, the CDR3 is TGTGCCAGCAGCCCCACAGGGAGGACCACTGAAGCTTTCTTT.

Comment on this clonotype: Compared with germline, one end of the junction differs, possibly owing to a read error. V gene TRBV29-1 combines with J gene TRBJ2-5; no firm D call. Germline values: CDR1 SQVTM, CDR2 ANQGSEA. CDR3 length: 13 residues. CDR3 sequence reads: CSVDIGFKDTQYF. For the CDR3, the DNA is TGCAGCGTTGATATTGGTTTTAAAGATACCCAGTACTTT.

About this clonotype itself: At one of its ends the junction is not consistent with the germline gene, which may arise from a read error. V and J are TRBV7-9 and TRBJ2-1; 9 nucleotides agree with TRBD1. This CDR3 region has 16 residues. The V gene's germline CDR1 is SEHNR and CDR2 FQNEAQ (reference sequence). In DNA form, the CDR3 reads TGTGCTAGCAGCTTCCTCGGACAGGGGACCTACAATGGGCAGTTCTTC. Its protein product is CASSFLGQGTYNGQFF.

Of note for this clonotype: A read error may explain this, as a much larger clone is one base away. The chain links TRBV6-4 to TRBJ2-1, with TRBD1 identical over 7 bases. Germline V lookup: CDR1 MRHNA, CDR2 SNTAGT. The CDR3 sequence is 13 residues long. J lost 4 bases, V lost 5 bases, and 2 bases had no gene match. The CDR3 DNA is TGTGCCAGCAGTCTGGACAGGTACAATGAGCAGTTCTTC. It is translated as CASSLDRYNEQFF.

This clonotype was observed many times. The J gene is TRBJ2-3, the V gene TRBV19, with D unclear. Trimming took 5 bases from V and 1 from J, leaving 10 bases between them. In germline, CDR1 is LNHDA, CDR2 SQIVND (reference sequence). This CDR3 is 14 amino acids long. The DNA for the CDR3 is TGTGCCAGTAGTCCTGGCGTTGGCACAGATACGCAGTATTTT. Translation gives CASSPGVGTDTQYF. Based on the CDR3 plus reference TRBV19 and TRBJ2-3, the full variable domain is DGGITQSPKYLFRKEGQNVTLSCEQNLNHDAMYWYRQDPGQGLRLIYYSQIVNDFQKGDIAEGYSVSREKKESFPLTVTSAQKNPTAFYLCASSPGVGTDTQYFGPGTRLTVL.

There are many counts of this clonotype. CDR3: CASSFLGPETQYF. CDR3 coding DNA: TGCGCCAGCAGCTTCTTAGGGCCAGAGACCCAGTACTTC. This sequence joins TRBV5-1 and TRBJ2-5; D remains unclear. CDR3 length: 13 amino acids. CDR1 and CDR2 from the germline V gene are SGHRS and YFSETQ. Trimming left V 2 bases short and J 4 bases short, with 9 bases between.

The chain recombines TRBV28 with TRBJ1-1, with 8 bases identical to TRBD1. Germline-derived CDR1 and CDR2 are MDHEN and SYDVKM. V was clipped by 2 bases and J by 4 bases; unmatched bases: 6. The CDR3 has 15 amino acids. CDR3 loop: CASSLMRQGPTEAFF. The CDR3 nucleotides are TGTGCCAGCAGTTTAATGAGACAGGGGCCCACTGAAGCTTTCTTT.

As to this clonotype: With a much larger clone just one base away, this may be a read error. Without the conserved terminal phenylalanine or tryptophan, this CDR3 likely stems from a read error. The V call is TRBV6-5, the J call TRBJ2-2, with 8 positions matching TRBD1. This CDR3 is built from 15 residues. V gave up 3 bases and J gave up 4 bases; unmatched junction bases: 4. Germline V gene data show CDR1 as MNHEY and CDR2 as SVGAGI. The CDR3 spells CASSYSGGFTGELFS. The CDR3 bases are TGTGCCAGCAGTTATTCAGGGGGCTTCACCGGGGAGCTGTTTTCT.

This clonotype appeared many times. This chain connects TRBV6-2 or TRBV6-3 to TRBJ2-7; 7 positions agree with TRBD2. This CDR3 is 15 amino acids long. The V gene end was trimmed by 5 bases and the J gene end by 1 base; junction bases not matched to a gene: 8. CDR1 and CDR2 (germline): MNHEY, SVGEGT. The CDR3 sequence: CASSISGESSYEQYF. Here the CDR3 DNA reads TGTGCCAGCAGTATCAGCGGGGAGAGTTCCTACGAGCAGTACTTC.

This clonotype was seen repeatedly, ten times or more. The chain has TRBV5-6 and TRBJ2-7, with D hard to call. This CDR3 spans 15 amino acids. V lost 0 bases and J 0 bases, leaving 10 bases between the germline ends. Germline CDR1 SGHDT, CDR2 YYEEEE. The CDR3 DNA reads TGTGCCAGCAGCTTGGTTGGTCAGTACTCCTACGAGCAGTACTTC. It translates to CASSLVGQYSYEQYF. Filled out from reference TRBV5-6 and TRBJ2-7, the complete variable domain reads DAGVTQSPTHLIKTRGQQVTLRCSPKSGHDTVSWYQQALGQGPQFIFQYYEEEERQRGNFPDRFSGHQFPNYSSELNVNALLLGDSALYLCASSLVGQYSYEQYFGPGTRLTVT.

This clonotype was recorded many times. This chain links TRBV18 with TRBJ2-3, with TRBD1 matching over 8 bases. With 8 bases clipped from V and 3 bases from J, the junction kept 10 bases outside the gene matches. Germline V gene sequence: CDR1 KGHSH, CDR2 LQKENI. The CDR3 extends over 15 amino acids. CDR3 in amino acids: CASNRGGQGTDTQYF. In DNA, the CDR3 is TGTGCCAGCAACCGGGGCGGACAGGGAACAGATACGCAGTATTTT.